The rows below give T cell receptor beta chains drawn from one sample of a study of blood T cells in healthy people across ages. TCRdb independently ran MiXCR on the 5' RACE reads; one entry per CDR3 protein. The sample includes about a million distinct CDR3 sequences, roughly 43% of them seen just once. Sample: blood. These receptors were obtained from a young man in good health. The CDR3 runs from the conserved cysteine through the conserved F or W. The order of the fields is V gene, D gene, J gene, clone size, CDR3 DNA, CDR3 protein. D genes are given only for firm matches. Size values are once, few and many counts, or a class for expanded clones, and some rows have none.

V gene: TRBV12-3/TRBV12-4
D gene: TRBD2
J gene: TRBJ2-1
clone size: few
CDR3 DNA: TGTGCCAGCAGTTTTAGGAGCGGGGGGGCGGCAAGTGAGCAGTTCTTC
CDR3 protein: CASSFRSGGAASEQFF

V gene: TRBV5-1
D gene: -
J gene: TRBJ2-1
clone size: -
CDR3 DNA: TGCGCCGGCAGCTTACGGGGGACCCTCAATGAGCAGTTCTTC
CDR3 protein: CAGSLRGTLNEQFF

V gene: TRBV4-1
D gene: TRBD1
J gene: TRBJ1-4
clone size: few
CDR3 DNA: TGCGCCAGCAGCCCGGAGGACAGGGACAGTGAAAAACTGTTTTTT
CDR3 protein: CASSPEDRDSEKLFF

V gene: TRBV28
D gene: TRBD1
J gene: TRBJ2-7
clone size: -
CDR3 DNA: TGTGCCAGCAGTTCCCCCGGGACAGGGAAAATTTACGAGCAGTACTTC
CDR3 protein: CASSSPGTGKIYEQYF

V gene: TRBV4-1
D gene: TRBD2
J gene: TRBJ2-3
clone size: few
CDR3 DNA: TGCGCCAGCAGCCAAGTAGGCGGGGGGAACACAGATACGCAGTATTTT
CDR3 protein: CASSQVGGGNTDTQYF

V gene: TRBV29-1
D gene: -
J gene: TRBJ2-5
clone size: -
CDR3 DNA: TGCAGCGGTGGGGATTGGGAGACCCAGTACTTC
CDR3 protein: CSGGDWETQYF

V gene: TRBV11-2
D gene: TRBD2
J gene: TRBJ2-1
clone size: -
CDR3 DNA: TGTGCCAGCAGCCATACTAGCGGGAGACCCACAAGTGAGACCCAGTTCTTC
CDR3 protein: CASSHTSGRPTSETQFF

V gene: TRBV4-1
D gene: -
J gene: TRBJ1-1
clone size: -
CDR3 DNA: TGCGCCAGCAGCCAAGATCTGGACGGGGGTATGAACACTGAAGCTTTCTTT
CDR3 protein: CASSQDLDGGMNTEAFF

V gene: TRBV15
D gene: TRBD1
J gene: TRBJ2-1
clone size: once
CDR3 DNA: TGTGCCACCAGCAGAGTCGGACAGGACAATGAGCAGTTCTTC
CDR3 protein: CATSRVGQDNEQFF

V gene: TRBV4-2
D gene: -
J gene: TRBJ2-7
clone size: -
CDR3 DNA: TGTGCCAGCAGCCAAGATTCCGGGGGCGGGACCTACGAGCAGTACTTC
CDR3 protein: CASSQDSGGGTYEQYF

V gene: TRBV7-7
D gene: TRBD2
J gene: TRBJ2-5
clone size: once
CDR3 DNA: TGTGCTAGCAGCACCGGGACTAATCGACAAGAGACCCAGTACTTC
CDR3 protein: CASSTGTNRQETQYF

V gene: TRBV5-1
D gene: -
J gene: TRBJ2-3
clone size: few
CDR3 DNA: TGCGCCAGCAGCTTCGACGGGAGCACAGATACGCAGTATTTT
CDR3 protein: CASSFDGSTDTQYF

V gene: TRBV7-9
D gene: -
J gene: TRBJ1-4
clone size: -
CDR3 DNA: TGCGCCAGCAGGTACACTTGGCAGGACAGTCCCTTTATCGAAAAACTGTTTTTT
CDR3 protein: CASRYTWQDSPFIEKLFF

V gene: TRBV3-1
D gene: -
J gene: TRBJ2-7
clone size: -
CDR3 DNA: TGTGCCAGCAGCCAACTCGTAGTAGACGAGCAGTACTTC
CDR3 protein: CASSQLVVDEQYF

V gene: TRBV20-1
D gene: -
J gene: TRBJ2-1
clone size: -
CDR3 DNA: TGCAGTGCTCCCCTCCCACCCCCTAGCTCCTACAATGAGCAGTTCTTC
CDR3 protein: CSAPLPPPSSYNEQFF

V gene: TRBV29-1
D gene: -
J gene: TRBJ2-2
clone size: few
CDR3 DNA: TGCAGCGTTGAACAGGCGAACACCGGGGAGCTGTTTTTT
CDR3 protein: CSVEQANTGELFF

V gene: TRBV20-1
D gene: -
J gene: TRBJ2-7
clone size: -
CDR3 DNA: TGCAGTGCTGGAGAAGGGGGTCGCTACGAGCAGTACTTC
CDR3 protein: CSAGEGGRYEQYF

V gene: TRBV7-3
D gene: -
J gene: TRBJ2-4
clone size: few
CDR3 DNA: TGTGCCAGCATAGGGCGGCTAGCCAAAAACATTCAGTACTTC
CDR3 protein: CASIGRLAKNIQYF

V gene: TRBV5-1
D gene: TRBD2
J gene: TRBJ2-5
clone size: few
CDR3 DNA: TGCGCCAGCAGCTCACTAGCGGGGGGGTTACAAGAGACCCAGTACTTC
CDR3 protein: CASSSLAGGLQETQYF

V gene: TRBV7-2
D gene: -
J gene: TRBJ2-5
clone size: -
CDR3 DNA: TGTGCCAGCAGCCCTAGGCTTGGACGGGGAGGAAGGAAGCAGTACTTC
CDR3 protein: CASSPRLGRGGRKQYF

V gene: TRBV7-2
D gene: -
J gene: TRBJ1-2
clone size: -
CDR3 DNA: TGTGCCAGCAGCTTACAACAGTCCCCTAACTATGGCTACACCTTC
CDR3 protein: CASSLQQSPNYGYTF

V gene: TRBV3-1
D gene: TRBD2
J gene: TRBJ2-7
clone size: -
CDR3 DNA: TGTGCCAGCAGCCGCGAAGGCGGGGGGAAGGGCGAGCAGTACTTC
CDR3 protein: CASSREGGGKGEQYF

V gene: TRBV27
D gene: TRBD1
J gene: TRBJ1-5
clone size: -
CDR3 DNA: TGTGCCAGCAGTCCGGGGACAGAAAATAATCAGCCCCAGCATTTT
CDR3 protein: CASSPGTENNQPQHF

V gene: TRBV6-5
D gene: -
J gene: TRBJ1-1
clone size: -
CDR3 DNA: TGTGCCAGCAGATTGGGTGGGGGGAACACTGAAGCTTTCTTT
CDR3 protein: CASRLGGGNTEAFF

V gene: TRBV7-2
D gene: TRBD2
J gene: TRBJ2-3
clone size: many
CDR3 DNA: TGTGCCAGCAGTTTAGCTGGACTAGGCACAGATACGCAGTATTTT
CDR3 protein: CASSLAGLGTDTQYF

V gene: TRBV5-1
D gene: -
J gene: TRBJ2-3
clone size: few
CDR3 DNA: TGCGCCAGCAGCTTGGGTACGGGGGCGATAGATACGCAGTATTTT
CDR3 protein: CASSLGTGAIDTQYF

V gene: TRBV18
D gene: -
J gene: TRBJ2-7
clone size: -
CDR3 DNA: TGTGCCAGCTCACCAGGAGTCTACTACGAGCAGTACTTC
CDR3 protein: CASSPGVYYEQYF

V gene: TRBV12-3/TRBV12-4
D gene: -
J gene: TRBJ1-5
clone size: -
CDR3 DNA: TGTGCCAGCAGTTCACAAAGACAGATTAGTACGTGGAATAGCAATCAGCCCCAGCATTTT
CDR3 protein: CASSSQRQISTWNSNQPQHF

V gene: TRBV3-1
D gene: -
J gene: TRBJ1-5
clone size: -
CDR3 DNA: TGTGCCAGCAGCCAAGAACGAAAGCAGCCCCAGCATTTT
CDR3 protein: CASSQERKQPQHF

V gene: TRBV11-3
D gene: -
J gene: TRBJ1-1
clone size: once
CDR3 DNA: TGTGCCAGCAGCCGCATGGCAGGGAGGTATTCTGAAGCTTTCTTT
CDR3 protein: CASSRMAGRYSEAFF

V gene: TRBV6-4
D gene: TRBD2
J gene: TRBJ2-1
clone size: -
CDR3 DNA: TGTGCCAGCAGTGACTCGTACGGGACTAGCGGTTACAATGAGCAGTTCTTC
CDR3 protein: CASSDSYGTSGYNEQFF

V gene: TRBV12-3/TRBV12-4
D gene: -
J gene: TRBJ1-5
clone size: few
CDR3 DNA: TGTGCCAGCAACCAGGGTAGCAATCAGCCCCAGCATTTT
CDR3 protein: CASNQGSNQPQHF

V gene: TRBV24-1
D gene: -
J gene: TRBJ1-5
clone size: -
CDR3 DNA: TGTGCCACCAATCAGCCCCAGCATTTT
CDR3 protein: CATNQPQHF

V gene: TRBV7-2
D gene: TRBD2
J gene: TRBJ2-3
clone size: once
CDR3 DNA: TGTGCCAGCAGCTTAGGTGCTAGCGGGGGGCGCACAGATACGCAGTATTTT
CDR3 protein: CASSLGASGGRTDTQYF

V gene: TRBV6-2/TRBV6-3
D gene: TRBD1
J gene: TRBJ1-2
clone size: few
CDR3 DNA: TGTGCCAGCAGGCCCTCCGGGACAGGCTATGGCTACACCTTC
CDR3 protein: CASRPSGTGYGYTF

V gene: TRBV20-1
D gene: -
J gene: TRBJ2-5
clone size: -
CDR3 DNA: TGCAGTGCCCCGCGTCCAGGCCAAGAGACCCAGTACTTC
CDR3 protein: CSAPRPGQETQYF

V gene: TRBV4-1
D gene: -
J gene: TRBJ1-1
clone size: -
CDR3 DNA: TGCGCCAGCAGCCAAACGGGGCCCAATGAAGCTTTCTTT
CDR3 protein: CASSQTGPNEAFF

V gene: TRBV10-3
D gene: TRBD1
J gene: TRBJ1-1
clone size: -
CDR3 DNA: TGTGCCATCAGTAAGTGGCGGCCGGACAGGGCCCCAGAAGCTTTCTTT
CDR3 protein: CAISKWRPDRAPEAFF

V gene: TRBV20-1
D gene: TRBD1
J gene: TRBJ2-5
clone size: few
CDR3 DNA: TGCAGTGCTAGTGGACAGGGGGGGACCCAGTACTTC
CDR3 protein: CSASGQGGTQYF

V gene: TRBV11-2
D gene: -
J gene: TRBJ1-3
clone size: once
CDR3 DNA: TGTGCCAGCAGCTTTGGTATTGTCTCTGGAAACACCATATATTTT
CDR3 protein: CASSFGIVSGNTIYF